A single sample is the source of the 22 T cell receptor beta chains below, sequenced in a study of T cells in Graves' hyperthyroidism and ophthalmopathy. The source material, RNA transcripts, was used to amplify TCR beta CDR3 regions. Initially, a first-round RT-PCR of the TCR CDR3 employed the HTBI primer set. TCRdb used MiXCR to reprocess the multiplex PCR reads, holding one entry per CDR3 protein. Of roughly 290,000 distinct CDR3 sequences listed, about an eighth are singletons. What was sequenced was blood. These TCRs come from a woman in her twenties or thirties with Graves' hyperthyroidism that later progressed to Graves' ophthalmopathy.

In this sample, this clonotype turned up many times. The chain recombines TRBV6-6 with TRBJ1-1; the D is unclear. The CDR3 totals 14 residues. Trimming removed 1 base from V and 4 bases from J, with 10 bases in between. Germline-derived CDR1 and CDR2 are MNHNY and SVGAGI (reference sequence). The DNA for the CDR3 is TGTGCCAGCAGTTACTTGGTTGGGTCCACTGAAGCTTTCTTT. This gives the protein CASSYLVGSTEAFF.

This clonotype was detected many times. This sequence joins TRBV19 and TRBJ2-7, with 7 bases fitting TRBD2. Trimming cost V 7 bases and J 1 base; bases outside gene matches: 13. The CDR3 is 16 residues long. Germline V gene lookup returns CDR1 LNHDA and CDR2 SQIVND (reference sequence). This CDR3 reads CASTTSGGMASYEQYF. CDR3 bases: TGTGCCAGTACCACGTCGGGGGGAATGGCTTCCTACGAGCAGTACTTC.

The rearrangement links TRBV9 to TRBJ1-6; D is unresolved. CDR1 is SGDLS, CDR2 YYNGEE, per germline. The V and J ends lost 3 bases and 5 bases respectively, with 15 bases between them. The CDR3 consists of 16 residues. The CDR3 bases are TGTGCCAGCAGCGCCTTTGCCGGGTCCGATAATTCACCCCTCCACTTT. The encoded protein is CASSAFAGSDNSPLHF.

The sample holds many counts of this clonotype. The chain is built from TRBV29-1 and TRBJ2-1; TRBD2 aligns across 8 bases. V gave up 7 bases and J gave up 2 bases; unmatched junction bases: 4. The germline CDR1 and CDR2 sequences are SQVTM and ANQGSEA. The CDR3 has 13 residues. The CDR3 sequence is CSGIAGPYNEQFF. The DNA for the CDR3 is TGCAGCGGGATAGCGGGGCCCTACAATGAGCAGTTCTTC.

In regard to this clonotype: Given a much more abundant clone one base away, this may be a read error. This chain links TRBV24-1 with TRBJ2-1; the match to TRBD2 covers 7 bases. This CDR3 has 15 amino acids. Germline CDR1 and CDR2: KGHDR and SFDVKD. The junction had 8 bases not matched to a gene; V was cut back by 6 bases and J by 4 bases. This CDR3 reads CATSLAGAPYNEQFF. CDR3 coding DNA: TGTGCCACCAGTCTCGCGGGAGCCCCATACAATGAGCAGTTCTTC.

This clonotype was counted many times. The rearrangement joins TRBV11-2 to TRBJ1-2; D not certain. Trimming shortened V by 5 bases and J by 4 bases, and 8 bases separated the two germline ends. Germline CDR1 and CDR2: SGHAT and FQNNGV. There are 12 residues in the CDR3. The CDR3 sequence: CASSQVRYGYTF. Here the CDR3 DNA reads TGTGCCAGCAGCCAGGTTCGCTATGGCTACACCTTC.

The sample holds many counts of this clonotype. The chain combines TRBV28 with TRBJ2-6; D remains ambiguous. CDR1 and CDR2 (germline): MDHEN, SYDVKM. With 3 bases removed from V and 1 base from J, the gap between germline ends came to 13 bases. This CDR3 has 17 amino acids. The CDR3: CASSFGLRESGANVLTF. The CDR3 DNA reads TGTGCCAGCAGTTTCGGTCTCCGAGAGTCTGGGGCCAACGTCCTGACTTTC.

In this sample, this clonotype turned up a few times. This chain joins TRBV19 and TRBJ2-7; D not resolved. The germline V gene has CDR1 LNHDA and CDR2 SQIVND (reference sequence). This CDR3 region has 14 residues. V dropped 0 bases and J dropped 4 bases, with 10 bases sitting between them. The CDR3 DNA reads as TGTGCCAGTAGTATAGAACCCGACGGGTACGAGCAGTACTTC. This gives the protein CASSIEPDGYEQYF.

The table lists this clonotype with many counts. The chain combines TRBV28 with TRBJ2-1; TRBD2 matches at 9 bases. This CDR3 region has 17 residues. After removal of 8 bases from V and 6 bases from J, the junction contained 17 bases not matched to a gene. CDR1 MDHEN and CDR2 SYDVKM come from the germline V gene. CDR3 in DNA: TGTGCCAGCCACATGGGGCGGGAGGGCCGTAAGGGCAATGAGCAGTTCTTC. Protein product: CASHMGREGRKGNEQFF.

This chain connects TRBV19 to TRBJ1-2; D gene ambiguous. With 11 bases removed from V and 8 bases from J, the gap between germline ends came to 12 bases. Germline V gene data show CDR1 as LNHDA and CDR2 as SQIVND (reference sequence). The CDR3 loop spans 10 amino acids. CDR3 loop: CASFQGGYTF. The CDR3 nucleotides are TGTGCCTCGTTTCAAGGGGGCTACACCTTC. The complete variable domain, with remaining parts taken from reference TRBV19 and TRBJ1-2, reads DGGITQSPKYLFRKEGQNVTLSCEQNLNHDAMYWYRQDPGQGLRLIYYSQIVNDFQKGDIAEGYSVSREKKESFPLTVTSAQKNPTAFYLCASFQGGYTFGSGTRLTVV.

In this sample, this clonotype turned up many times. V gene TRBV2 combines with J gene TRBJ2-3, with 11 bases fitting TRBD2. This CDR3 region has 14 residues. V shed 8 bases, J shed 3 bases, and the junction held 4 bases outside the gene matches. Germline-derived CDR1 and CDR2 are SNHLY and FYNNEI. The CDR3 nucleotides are TGTGCCAGCGCCGGGACTAGCGGAACAGATACGCAGTATTTT. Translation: CASAGTSGTDTQYF.

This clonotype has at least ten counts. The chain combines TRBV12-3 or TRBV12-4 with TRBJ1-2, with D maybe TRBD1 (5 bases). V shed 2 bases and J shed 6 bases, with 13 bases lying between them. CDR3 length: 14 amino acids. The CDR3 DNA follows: TGTGCCAGCAGTTTAAGGGGCAGGGATAATGGCTACACCTTC. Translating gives CASSLRGRDNGYTF.

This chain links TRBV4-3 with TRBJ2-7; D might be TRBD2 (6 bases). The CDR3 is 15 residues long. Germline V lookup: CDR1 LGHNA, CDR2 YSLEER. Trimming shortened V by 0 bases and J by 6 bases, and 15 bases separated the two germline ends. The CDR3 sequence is CASSQDRENEREQYF. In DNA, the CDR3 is TGCGCCAGCAGCCAAGACCGGGAGAATGAGCGCGAGCAGTACTTC.

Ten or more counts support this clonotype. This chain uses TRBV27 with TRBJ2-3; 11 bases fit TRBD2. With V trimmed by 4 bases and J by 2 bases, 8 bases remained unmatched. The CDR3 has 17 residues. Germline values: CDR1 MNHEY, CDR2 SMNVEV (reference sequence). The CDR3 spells CASSSILAGGVTDTQYF. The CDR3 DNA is TGTGCCAGCAGTTCAATCCTAGCGGGAGGCGTCACAGATACGCAGTATTTT.

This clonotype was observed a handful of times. The CDR3 loop reads CASSIGGRLNYGYTF. CDR3 in DNA: TGTGCCAGTAGTATAGGGGGGCGGCTGAACTATGGCTACACCTTC. The chain carries TRBV19 and TRBJ1-2; D possibly corresponds to TRBD1 (6 bases). The V gene's germline CDR1 is LNHDA and CDR2 SQIVND (reference sequence). The CDR3 length is 15 residues. V lost 1 base and J 2 bases, leaving 11 bases between the germline ends.

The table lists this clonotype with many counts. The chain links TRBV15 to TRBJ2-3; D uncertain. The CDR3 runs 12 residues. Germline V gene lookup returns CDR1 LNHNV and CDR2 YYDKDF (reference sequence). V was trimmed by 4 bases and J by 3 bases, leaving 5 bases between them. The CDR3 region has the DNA TGTGCCACCAGCACATCAACAGATACGCAGTATTTT. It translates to CATSTSTDTQYF. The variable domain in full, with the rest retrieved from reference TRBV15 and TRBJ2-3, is DAMVIQNPRYQVTQFGKPVTLSCSQTLNHNVMYWYQQKSSQAPKLLFHYYDKDFNNEADTPDNFQSRRPNTSFCFLDIRSPGLGDTAMYLCATSTSTDTQYFGPGTRLTVL.

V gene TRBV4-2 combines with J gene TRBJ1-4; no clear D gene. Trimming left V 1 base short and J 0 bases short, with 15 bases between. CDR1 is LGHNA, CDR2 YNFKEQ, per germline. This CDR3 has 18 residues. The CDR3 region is CASSQVVIESATNEKLFF. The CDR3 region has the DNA TGTGCCAGCAGCCAAGTGGTAATCGAATCTGCAACTAATGAAAAACTGTTTTTT.

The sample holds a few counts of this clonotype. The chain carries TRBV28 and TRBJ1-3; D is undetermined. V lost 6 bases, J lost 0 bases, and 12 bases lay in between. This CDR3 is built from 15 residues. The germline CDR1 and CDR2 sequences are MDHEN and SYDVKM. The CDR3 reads CASSSGSSSGNTIYF. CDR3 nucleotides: TGTGCCAGCAGCTCAGGATCGAGCTCTGGAAACACCATATATTTT.

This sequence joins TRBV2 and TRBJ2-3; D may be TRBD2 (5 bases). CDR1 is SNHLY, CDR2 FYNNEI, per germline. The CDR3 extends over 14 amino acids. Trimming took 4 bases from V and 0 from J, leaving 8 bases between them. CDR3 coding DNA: TGTGCCAGCAGTGGCCGCGGGAGCACAGATACGCAGTATTTT. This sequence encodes CASSGRGSTDTQYF. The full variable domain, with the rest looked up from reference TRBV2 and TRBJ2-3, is EPEVTQTPSHQVTQMGQEVILRCVPISNHLYFYWYRQILGQKVEFLVSFYNNEISEKSEIFDDQFSVERPDGSNFTLKIRSTKLEDSAMYFCASSGRGSTDTQYFGPGTRLTVL.

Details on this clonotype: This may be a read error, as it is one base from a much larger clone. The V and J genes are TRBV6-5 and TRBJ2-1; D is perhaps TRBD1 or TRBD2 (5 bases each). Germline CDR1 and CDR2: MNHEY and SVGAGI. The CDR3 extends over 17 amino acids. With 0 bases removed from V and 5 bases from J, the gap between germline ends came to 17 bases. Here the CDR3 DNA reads TGTGCCAGCAGTTACTCGATCGGGGCAGGGATTAACAATGAGCAGTTCTTC. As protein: CASSYSIGAGINNEQFF.

CDR3 coding DNA: TGTGCCACCAGTGGGAACACCGGGGAGCTGTTTTTT. This sequence encodes CATSGNTGELFF. The gene calls are TRBV24-1 and TRBJ2-2; D uncertain. Germline CDR1 and CDR2: KGHDR and SFDVKD. The CDR3 loop spans 12 amino acids. Deletions cut 5 bases from V and 1 base from J, with 1 base between.

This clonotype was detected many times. The CDR3 spells CAGSNTEAFF. CDR3 DNA sequence: TGTGCAGGGAGTAACACTGAAGCTTTCTTT. The chain recombines TRBV7-9 with TRBJ1-1; D is ambiguous. The CDR3 sequence is 10 residues long. The germline CDR1 and CDR2 sequences are SEHNR and FQNEAQ (reference sequence).